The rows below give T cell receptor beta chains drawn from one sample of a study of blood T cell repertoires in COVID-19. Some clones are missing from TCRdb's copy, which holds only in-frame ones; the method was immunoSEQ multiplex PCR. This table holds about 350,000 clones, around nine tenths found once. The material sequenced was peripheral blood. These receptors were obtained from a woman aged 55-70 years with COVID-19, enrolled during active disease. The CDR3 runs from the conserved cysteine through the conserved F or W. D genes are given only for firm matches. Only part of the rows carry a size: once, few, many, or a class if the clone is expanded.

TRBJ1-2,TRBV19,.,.,TGTGCCAGTAGTACTGACTATGGCTACACCTTC,CASSTDYGYTF
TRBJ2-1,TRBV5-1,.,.,TGCGCCAGCAGCTTGGACTCAGGGGCTAATGAGCAGTTCTTC,CASSLDSGANEQFF
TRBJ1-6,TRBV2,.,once,TGTGCCAGCGAAAAGGGAGACTATTCACCCCTCCACTTT,CASEKGDYSPLHF
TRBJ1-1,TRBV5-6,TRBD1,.,TGTGCCAGCAGCGGACAGGTGACTGAAGCTTTCTTT,CASSGQVTEAFF
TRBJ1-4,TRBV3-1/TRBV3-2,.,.,TGTGCCAGCAGTCCAACCGGGAGCGAAAAACTGTTTTTT,CASSPTGSEKLFF
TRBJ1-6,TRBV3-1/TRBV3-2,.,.,TGTGCCAGCAGCCCCGACGGGGGGGGATCACCCCTCCACTTT,CASSPDGGGSPLHF
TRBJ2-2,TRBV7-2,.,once,TGTGCCAGCAGCTTATTAGTCCCGAACACCGGGGAGCTGTTTTTT,CASSLLVPNTGELFF
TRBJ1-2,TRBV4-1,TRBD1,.,TGCGCCAGCAGCCAAGAGCCAGGGGGCTATGGCTACACCTTC,CASSQEPGGYGYTF
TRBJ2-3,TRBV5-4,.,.,TGTGCCAGCAGCCTCCAGGGTTCTCGGCGCACAGATACGCAGTATTTT,CASSLQGSRRTDTQYF
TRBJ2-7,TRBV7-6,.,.,TGTGCCAGCAGCTTATCGCCCTTGAGCTCCTACGAGCAGTACTTC,CASSLSPLSSYEQYF
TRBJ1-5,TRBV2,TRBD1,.,TGTGCCAGCAGTGGGACAGGGCAGAGACAGCCCCAGCATTTT,CASSGTGQRQPQHF
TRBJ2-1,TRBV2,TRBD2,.,TGTGCCAGCAGGACCGGGACTAGCGGGGCTGGTGAGCAGTTCTTC,CASRTGTSGAGEQFF
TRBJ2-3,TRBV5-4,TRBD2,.,TGTGCCAGCAGCAGGACTAGCGGGGGGACTAGCACAGATACGCAGTATTTT,CASSRTSGGTSTDTQYF
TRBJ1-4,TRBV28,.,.,TGTGCCAGCAGAAGCCACGGGGAGAATGAAAAACTGTTTTTT,CASRSHGENEKLFF
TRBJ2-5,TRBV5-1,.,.,TGCGCCAGCCGGCAGGGTGTCCAAGAGACCCAGTACTTC,CASRQGVQETQYF
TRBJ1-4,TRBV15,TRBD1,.,TGTGCCACCAGAAGCGGACAGGGGGGGACTAATGAAAAACTGTTTTTT,CATRSGQGGTNEKLFF
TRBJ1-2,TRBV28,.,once,TGTGCCAGCAGTTTGAGAGTCTATGGCTACACCTTC,CASSLRVYGYTF
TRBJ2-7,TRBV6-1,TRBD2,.,TGTGCCAGCAGTGAAGCGGGGGGGTCCTACGAGCAGTACTTC,CASSEAGGSYEQYF
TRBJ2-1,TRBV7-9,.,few,TGTGCCAGCAGCCCCACTTCTACGGGACAAATGTACAATGAGCAGTTCTTC,CASSPTSTGQMYNEQFF
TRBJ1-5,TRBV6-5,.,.,TGTGCCAGCAGTTCGTTGGGCAGCAATCAGCCCCAGCATTTT,CASSSLGSNQPQHF
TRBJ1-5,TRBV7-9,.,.,TGTGCCAGCAGCTGGACGGGAGCAGGTCTTGGCAATCAGCCCCAGCATTTT,CASSWTGAGLGNQPQHF
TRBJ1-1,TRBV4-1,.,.,TGCGCCAGCAGCCAAGCGACGGCGAGGGGGACTGAAGCTTTCTTT,CASSQATARGTEAFF
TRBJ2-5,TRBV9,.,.,TGTGCCAGCAGCGCCTTCGGACATGAAGAGACCCAGTACTTC,CASSAFGHEETQYF
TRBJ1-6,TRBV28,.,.,TGTGCCACCAATCGGGGGGGGGCGAGCTCCTATAATTCACCCCTCCACTTT,CATNRGGASSYNSPLHF
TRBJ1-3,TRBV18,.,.,TGTGCCAGCTCACCCTCGACTTCTTCGGTCGGAAACACCATATATTTT,CASSPSTSSVGNTIYF
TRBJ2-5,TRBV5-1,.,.,TGCGCCAGCAGCTTGATTGGGGGCAGGGAGACCCAGTACTTC,CASSLIGGRETQYF
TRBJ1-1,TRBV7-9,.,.,TGTGCCAGCAGCTCGCAGGGGAACACTGAAGCTTTCTTT,CASSSQGNTEAFF